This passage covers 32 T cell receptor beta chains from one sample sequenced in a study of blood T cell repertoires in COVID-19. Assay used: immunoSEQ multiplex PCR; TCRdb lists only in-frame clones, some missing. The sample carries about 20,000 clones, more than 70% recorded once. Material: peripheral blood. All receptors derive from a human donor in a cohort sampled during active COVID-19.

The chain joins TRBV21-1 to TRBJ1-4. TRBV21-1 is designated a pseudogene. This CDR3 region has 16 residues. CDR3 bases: TGTGCCATCCTAGTAGGGGGGGCGCCTACTCCTGAAAAACTGTTTTTT. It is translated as CAILVGGAPTPEKLFF.

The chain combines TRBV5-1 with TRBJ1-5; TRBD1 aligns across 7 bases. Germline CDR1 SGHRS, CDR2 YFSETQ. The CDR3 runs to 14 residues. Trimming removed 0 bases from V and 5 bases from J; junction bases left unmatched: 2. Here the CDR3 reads CASSLGQGDQPQHF. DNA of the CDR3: TGCGCCAGCAGCTTGGGGCAGGGGGATCAGCCCCAGCATTTT.

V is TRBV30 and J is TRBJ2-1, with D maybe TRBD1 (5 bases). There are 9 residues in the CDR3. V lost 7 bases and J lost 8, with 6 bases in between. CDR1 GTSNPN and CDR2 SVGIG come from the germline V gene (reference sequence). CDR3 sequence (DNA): TGTGCCTTAGGGGATGAGCAGTTCTTC. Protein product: CALGDEQFF.

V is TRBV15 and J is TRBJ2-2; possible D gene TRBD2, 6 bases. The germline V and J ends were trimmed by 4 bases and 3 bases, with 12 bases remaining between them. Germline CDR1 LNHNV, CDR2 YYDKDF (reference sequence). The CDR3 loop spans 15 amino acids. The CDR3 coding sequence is TGTGCCACCAGCAAAACCTTAGCGGACACCGGGGAGCTGTTTTTT. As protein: CATSKTLADTGELFF.

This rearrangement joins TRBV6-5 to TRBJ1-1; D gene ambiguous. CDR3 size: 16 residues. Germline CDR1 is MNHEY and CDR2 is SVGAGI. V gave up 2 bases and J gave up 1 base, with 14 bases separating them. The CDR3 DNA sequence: TGTGCCAGCAGTTACGGTTTTCGTCTGGCGAACACTGAAGCTTTCTTT. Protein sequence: CASSYGFRLANTEAFF.

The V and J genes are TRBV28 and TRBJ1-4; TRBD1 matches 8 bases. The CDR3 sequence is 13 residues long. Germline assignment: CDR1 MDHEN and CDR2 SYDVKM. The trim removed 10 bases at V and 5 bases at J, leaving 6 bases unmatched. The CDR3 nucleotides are TGTGCCACCAAACAGGGGGGGAATGAAAAACTGTTTTTT. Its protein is CATKQGGNEKLFF. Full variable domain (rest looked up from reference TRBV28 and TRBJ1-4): DVKVTQSSRYLVKRTGEKVFLECVQDMDHENMFWYRQDPGLGLRLIYFSYDVKMKEKGDIPEGYSVSREKKERFSLILESASTNQTSMYLCATKQGGNEKLFFGSGTQLSVL.

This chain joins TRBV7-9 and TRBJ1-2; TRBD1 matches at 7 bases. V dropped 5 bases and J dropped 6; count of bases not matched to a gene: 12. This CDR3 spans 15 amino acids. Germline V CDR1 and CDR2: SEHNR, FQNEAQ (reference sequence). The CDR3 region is CASSTGQSRYDGYTF. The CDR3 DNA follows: TGTGCCAGCAGCACGGGACAGTCACGGTACGATGGCTACACCTTC.

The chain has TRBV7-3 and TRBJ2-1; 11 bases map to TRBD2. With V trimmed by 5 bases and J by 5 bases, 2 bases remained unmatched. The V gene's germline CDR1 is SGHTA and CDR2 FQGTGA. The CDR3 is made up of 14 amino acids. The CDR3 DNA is TGTGCCAGCAGCCCGACTAGCGGGAACAATGAGCAGTTCTTC. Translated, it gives CASSPTSGNNEQFF. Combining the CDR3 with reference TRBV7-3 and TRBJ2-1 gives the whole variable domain GAGVSQTPSNKVTEKGKYVELRCDPISGHTALYWYRQSLGQGPEFLIYFQGTGAADDSGLPNDRFFAVRPEGSVSTLKIQRTERGDSAVYLCASSPTSGNNEQFFGPGTRLTVL.

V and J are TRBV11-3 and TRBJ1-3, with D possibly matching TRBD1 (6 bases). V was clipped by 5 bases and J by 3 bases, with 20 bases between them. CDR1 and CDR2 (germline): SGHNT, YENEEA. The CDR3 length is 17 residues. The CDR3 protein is CASSPQGSKSFGNTIYF. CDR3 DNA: TGTGCCAGCAGCCCACAGGGAAGCAAAAGCTTTGGAAACACCATATATTTT.

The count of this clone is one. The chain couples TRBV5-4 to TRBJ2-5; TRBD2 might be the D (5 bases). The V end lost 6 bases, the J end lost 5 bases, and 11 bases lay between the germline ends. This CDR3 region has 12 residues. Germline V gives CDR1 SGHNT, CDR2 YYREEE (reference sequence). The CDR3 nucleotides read TGTGCCAGCACCCCCCGAGGGGAGACCCAGTACTTC. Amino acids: CASTPRGETQYF.

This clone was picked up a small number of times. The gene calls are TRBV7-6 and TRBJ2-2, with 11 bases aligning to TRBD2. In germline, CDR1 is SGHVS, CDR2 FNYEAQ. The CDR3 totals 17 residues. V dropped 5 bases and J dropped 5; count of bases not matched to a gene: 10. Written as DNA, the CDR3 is TGTGCCAGCAGCCTGGAGACTAGCGGGGATGTTACCGGGGAGCTGTTTTTT. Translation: CASSLETSGDVTGELFF.

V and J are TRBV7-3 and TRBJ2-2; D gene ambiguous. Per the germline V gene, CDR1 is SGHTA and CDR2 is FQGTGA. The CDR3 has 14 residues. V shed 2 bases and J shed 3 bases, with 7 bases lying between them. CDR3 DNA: TGTGCCAGCAGCTTATCTGTCCACACCGGGGAGCTGTTTTTT. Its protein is CASSLSVHTGELFF.

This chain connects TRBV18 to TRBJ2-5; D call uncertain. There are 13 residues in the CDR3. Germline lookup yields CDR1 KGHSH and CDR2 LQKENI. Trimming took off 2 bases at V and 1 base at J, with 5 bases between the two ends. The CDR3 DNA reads TGTGCCAGCTCACCAACACCCCAAGAGACCCAGTACTTC. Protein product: CASSPTPQETQYF.

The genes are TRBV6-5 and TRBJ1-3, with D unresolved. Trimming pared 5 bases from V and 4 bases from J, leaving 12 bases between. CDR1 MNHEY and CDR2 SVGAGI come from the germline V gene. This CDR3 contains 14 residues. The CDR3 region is CASSTAGPGNTIYF. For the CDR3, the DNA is TGTGCCAGCAGTACCGCAGGCCCCGGAAACACCATATATTTT.

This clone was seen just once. The CDR3 DNA follows: TGCGCCAGCAGCCTCTCAGGGGTGGGGGAGACTGAAGCTTTCTTT. It is translated as CASSLSGVGETEAFF. The gene calls are TRBV4-1 and TRBJ1-1; D perhaps matches TRBD1 (6 bases). The germline V gene encodes CDR1 MGHRA and CDR2 YSYEKL. The CDR3 runs to 15 residues. V lost 4 bases and J lost 5, with 17 bases in between.

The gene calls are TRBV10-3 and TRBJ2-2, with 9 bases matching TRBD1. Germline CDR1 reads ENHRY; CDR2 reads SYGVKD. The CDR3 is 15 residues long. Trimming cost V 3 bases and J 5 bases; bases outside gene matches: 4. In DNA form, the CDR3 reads TGTGCCATCAGTGATAAACAGGGGGCGACCGGGGAGCTGTTTTTT. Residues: CAISDKQGATGELFF.

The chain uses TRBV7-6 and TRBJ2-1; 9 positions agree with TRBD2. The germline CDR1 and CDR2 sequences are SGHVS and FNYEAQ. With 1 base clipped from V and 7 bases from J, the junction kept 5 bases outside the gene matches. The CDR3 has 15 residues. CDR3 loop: CASSLEAGGWNEQFF. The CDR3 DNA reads TGTGCCAGCAGCTTAGAAGCGGGAGGCTGGAATGAGCAGTTCTTC.

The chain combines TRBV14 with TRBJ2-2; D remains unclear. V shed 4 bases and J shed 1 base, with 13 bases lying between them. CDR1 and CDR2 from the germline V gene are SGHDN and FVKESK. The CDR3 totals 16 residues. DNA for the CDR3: TGTGCCAGCAGCCGGGTCGATAGCCGGAACACCGGGGAGCTGTTTTTT. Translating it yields CASSRVDSRNTGELFF.

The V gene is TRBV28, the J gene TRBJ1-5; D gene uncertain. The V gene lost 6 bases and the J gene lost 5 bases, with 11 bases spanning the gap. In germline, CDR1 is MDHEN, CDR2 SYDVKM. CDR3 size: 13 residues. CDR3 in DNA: TGTGCCAGCAGCCTCCAGGTTCATCAGCCCCAGCATTTT. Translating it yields CASSLQVHQPQHF.

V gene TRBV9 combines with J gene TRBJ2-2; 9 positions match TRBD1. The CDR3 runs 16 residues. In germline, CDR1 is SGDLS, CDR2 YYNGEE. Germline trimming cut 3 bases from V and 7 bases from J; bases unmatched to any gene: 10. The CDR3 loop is CASSGPGTGRSGELFF. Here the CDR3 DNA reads TGTGCCAGCAGCGGTCCCGGGACAGGGAGAAGCGGGGAGCTGTTTTTT.

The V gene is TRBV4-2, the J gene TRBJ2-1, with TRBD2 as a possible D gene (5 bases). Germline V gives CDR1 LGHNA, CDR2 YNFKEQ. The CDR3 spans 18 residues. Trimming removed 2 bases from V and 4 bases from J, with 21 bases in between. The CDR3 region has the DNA TGTGCCAGCAGCCAACTGTTCCTTACGGGAAAGAGGTACAATGAGCAGTTCTTC. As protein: CASSQLFLTGKRYNEQFF.

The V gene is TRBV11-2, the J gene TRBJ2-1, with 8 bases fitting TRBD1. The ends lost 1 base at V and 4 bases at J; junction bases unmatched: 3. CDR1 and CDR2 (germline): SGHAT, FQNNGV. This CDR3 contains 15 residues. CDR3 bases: TGTGCCAGCAGCTTAGTAGGGACAGGTTACAATGAGCAGTTCTTC. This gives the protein CASSLVGTGYNEQFF. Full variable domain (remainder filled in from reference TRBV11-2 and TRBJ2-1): EAGVAQSPRYKIIEKRQSVAFWCNPISGHATLYWYQQILGQGPKLLIQFQNNGVVDDSQLPKDRFSAERLKGVDSTLKIQPAKLEDSAVYLCASSLVGTGYNEQFFGPGTRLTVL.

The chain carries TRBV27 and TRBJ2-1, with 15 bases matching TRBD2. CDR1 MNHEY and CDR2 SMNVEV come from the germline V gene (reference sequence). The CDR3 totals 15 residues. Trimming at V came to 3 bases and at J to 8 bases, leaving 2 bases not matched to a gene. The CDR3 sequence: CASSFRTSGRDEQFF. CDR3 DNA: TGTGCCAGCAGTTTCCGGACTAGCGGGAGGGATGAGCAGTTCTTC.

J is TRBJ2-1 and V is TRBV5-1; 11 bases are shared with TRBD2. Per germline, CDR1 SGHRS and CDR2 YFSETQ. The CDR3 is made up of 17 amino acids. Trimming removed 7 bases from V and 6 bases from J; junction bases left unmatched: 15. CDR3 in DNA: TGCGCCAGCCGCCCCGCGGTAGCGGGAGGGAACACCAATGAGCAGTTCTTC. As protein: CASRPAVAGGNTNEQFF.

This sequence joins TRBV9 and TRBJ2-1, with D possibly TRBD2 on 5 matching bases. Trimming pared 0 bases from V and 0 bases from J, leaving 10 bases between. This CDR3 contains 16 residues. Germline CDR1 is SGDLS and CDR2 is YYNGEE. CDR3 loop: CASSVGGGGSYNEQFF. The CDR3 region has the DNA TGTGCCAGCAGCGTAGGTGGAGGTGGCTCCTACAATGAGCAGTTCTTC.

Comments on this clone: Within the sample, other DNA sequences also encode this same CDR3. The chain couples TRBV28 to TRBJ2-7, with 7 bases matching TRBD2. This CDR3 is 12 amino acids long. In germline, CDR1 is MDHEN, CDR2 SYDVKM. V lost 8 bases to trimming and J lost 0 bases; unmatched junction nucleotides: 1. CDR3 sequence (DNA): TGTGCCAGCGGGAGGGCCTCCTACGAGCAGTACTTC. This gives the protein CASGRASYEQYF.

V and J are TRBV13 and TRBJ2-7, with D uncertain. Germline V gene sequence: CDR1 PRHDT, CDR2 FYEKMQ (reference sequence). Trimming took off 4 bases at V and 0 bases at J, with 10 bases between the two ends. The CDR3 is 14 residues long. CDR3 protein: CASSSPLSSYEQYF. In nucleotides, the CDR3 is TGTGCCAGCAGCTCCCCCCTCAGCTCCTACGAGCAGTACTTC.

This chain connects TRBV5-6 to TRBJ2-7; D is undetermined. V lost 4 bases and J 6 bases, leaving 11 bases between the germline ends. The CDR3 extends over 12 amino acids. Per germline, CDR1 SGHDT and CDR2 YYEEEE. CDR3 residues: CASSPGLFEQYF. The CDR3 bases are TGTGCCAGCAGCCCCGGTTTGTTCGAGCAGTACTTC.

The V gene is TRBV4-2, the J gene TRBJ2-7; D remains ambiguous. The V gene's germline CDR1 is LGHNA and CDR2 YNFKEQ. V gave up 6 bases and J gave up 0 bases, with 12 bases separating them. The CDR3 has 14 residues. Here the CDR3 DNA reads TGTGCCAGCAGTCCCGCGGAGAGCTCCTACGAGCAGTACTTC. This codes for CASSPAESSYEQYF.

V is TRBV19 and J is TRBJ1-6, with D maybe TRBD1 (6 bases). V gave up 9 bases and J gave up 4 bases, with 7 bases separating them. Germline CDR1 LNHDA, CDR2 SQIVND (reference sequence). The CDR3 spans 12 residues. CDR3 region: CASGQYNSPLHF. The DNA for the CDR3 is TGTGCCAGCGGACAGTATAATTCACCCCTCCACTTT.

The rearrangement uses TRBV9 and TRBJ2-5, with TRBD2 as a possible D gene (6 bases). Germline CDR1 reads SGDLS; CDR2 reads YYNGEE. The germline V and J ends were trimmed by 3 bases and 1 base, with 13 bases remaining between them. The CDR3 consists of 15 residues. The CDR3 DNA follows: TGTGCCAGCAGCGCCGGGACTGGGGTCCAAGAGACCCAGTACTTC. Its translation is CASSAGTGVQETQYF.

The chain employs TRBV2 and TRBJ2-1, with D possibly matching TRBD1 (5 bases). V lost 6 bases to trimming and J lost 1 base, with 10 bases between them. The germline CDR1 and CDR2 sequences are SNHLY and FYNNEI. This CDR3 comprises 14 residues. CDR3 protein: CASRQGWSYNEQFF. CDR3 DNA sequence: TGTGCCAGCAGGCAGGGATGGTCCTACAATGAGCAGTTCTTC. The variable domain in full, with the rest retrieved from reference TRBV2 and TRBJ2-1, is EPEVTQTPSHQVTQMGQEVILRCVPISNHLYFYWYRQILGQKVEFLVSFYNNEISEKSEIFDDQFSVERPDGSNFTLKIRSTKLEDSAMYFCASRQGWSYNEQFFGPGTRLTVL.